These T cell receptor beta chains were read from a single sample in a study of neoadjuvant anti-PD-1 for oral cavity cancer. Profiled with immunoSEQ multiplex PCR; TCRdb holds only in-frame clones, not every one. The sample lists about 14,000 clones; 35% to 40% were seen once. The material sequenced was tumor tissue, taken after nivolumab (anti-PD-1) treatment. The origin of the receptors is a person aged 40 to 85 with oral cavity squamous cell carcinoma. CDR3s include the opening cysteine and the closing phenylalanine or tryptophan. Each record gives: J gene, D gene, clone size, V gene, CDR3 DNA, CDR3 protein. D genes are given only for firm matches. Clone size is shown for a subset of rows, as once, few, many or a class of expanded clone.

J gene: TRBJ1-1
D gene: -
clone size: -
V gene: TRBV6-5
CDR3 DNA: TGTGCCAGCAGTTACTTGCAGGGGAACACTGAAGCTTTCTTT
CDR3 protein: CASSYLQGNTEAFF

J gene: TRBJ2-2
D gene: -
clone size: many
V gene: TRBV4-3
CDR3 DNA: TGCGCCAGCAGCCAAAGACACGAAACGAACACCGGGGAGCTGTTTTTT
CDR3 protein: CASSQRHETNTGELFF

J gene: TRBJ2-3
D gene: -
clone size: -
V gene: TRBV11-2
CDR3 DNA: TGTGCCAGCAGCCCCTCGCCGGGGGACACAGATACGCAGTATTTT
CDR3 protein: CASSPSPGDTDTQYF

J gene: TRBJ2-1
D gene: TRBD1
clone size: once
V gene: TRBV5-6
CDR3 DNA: TGTGCCAGCAGCTGGGGACAGGGACCTTACTCCTACAATGAGCAGTTCTTC
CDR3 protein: CASSWGQGPYSYNEQFF

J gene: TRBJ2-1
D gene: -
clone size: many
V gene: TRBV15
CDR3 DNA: TGTGCCACCAGCAGGGCAGGGGATCTGGCTGAGCAGTTCTTC
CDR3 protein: CATSRAGDLAEQFF

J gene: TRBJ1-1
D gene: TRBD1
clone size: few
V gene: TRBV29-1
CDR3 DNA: TGCAGCGTTGACGCAGGGGGGCCTGAAGCTTTCTTT
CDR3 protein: CSVDAGGPEAFF

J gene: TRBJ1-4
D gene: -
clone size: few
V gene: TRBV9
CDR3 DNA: TGTGCCAGCAGCGTATTGGGGGTTAGCGGTGAAAAACTGTTTTTT
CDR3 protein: CASSVLGVSGEKLFF

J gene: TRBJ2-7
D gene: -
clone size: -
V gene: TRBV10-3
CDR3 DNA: TGTGCCAGCAGTGAAACATATGGCTACGAGCAGTACTTC
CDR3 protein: CASSETYGYEQYF

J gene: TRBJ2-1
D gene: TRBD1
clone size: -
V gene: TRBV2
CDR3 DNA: TGTGCCAGCAGTGAACGCCAGGGGGTCAATGAGCAGTTCTTC
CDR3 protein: CASSERQGVNEQFF

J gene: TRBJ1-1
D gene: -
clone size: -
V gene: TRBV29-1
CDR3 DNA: TGCAGCGCCCACGGGGGGGCGAGGGCTGAAGCTTTCTTT
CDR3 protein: CSAHGGARAEAFF

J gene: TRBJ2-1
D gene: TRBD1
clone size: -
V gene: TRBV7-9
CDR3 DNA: TGTGCCAGCAGCTTCCCGGGGGACAGGGTAACCTACAATGAGCAGTTCTTC
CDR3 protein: CASSFPGDRVTYNEQFF

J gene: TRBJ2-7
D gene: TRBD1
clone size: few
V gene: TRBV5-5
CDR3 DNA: TGTGCCAGCAGCTCAGACAGGACAGGAGTCTACGAGCAGTACTTC
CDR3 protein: CASSSDRTGVYEQYF

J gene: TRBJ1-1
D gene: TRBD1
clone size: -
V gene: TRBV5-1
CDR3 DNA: TGCGCCAGCTACCCAGGGGGGTCGAACACTGAAGCTTTCTTT
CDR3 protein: CASYPGGSNTEAFF

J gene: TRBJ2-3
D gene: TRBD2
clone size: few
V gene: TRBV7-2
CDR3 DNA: TGTGCCAGCAGACCGGCGGGGGGAATAGATACGCAGTATTTT
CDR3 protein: CASRPAGGIDTQYF

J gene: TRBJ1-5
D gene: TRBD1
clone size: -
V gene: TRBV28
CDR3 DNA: TGTGCCAGCAGGCCTAGTCCGGGACAGTACAATCAGCCCCAGCATTTT
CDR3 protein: CASRPSPGQYNQPQHF

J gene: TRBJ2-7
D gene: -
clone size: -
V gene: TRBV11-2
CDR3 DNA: TGTGCCAGCACCGAGGAGCGGTACGAGCAGTACTTC
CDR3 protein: CASTEERYEQYF

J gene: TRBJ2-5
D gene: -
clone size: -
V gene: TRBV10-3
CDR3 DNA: TGTGCCATCAGTGGGACAGTTCAAGAGACCCAGTACTTC
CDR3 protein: CAISGTVQETQYF

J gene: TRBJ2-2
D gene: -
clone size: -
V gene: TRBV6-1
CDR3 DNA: TGTGCCAGCAGTGACAGGGACGCCGGGGAGCTGTTTTTT
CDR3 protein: CASSDRDAGELFF

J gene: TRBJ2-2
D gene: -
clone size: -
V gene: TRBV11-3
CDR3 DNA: TGTGCCAGCAGCTTAGATGGGAGCTCGGTCGGAGAGCTGTTTTTT
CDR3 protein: CASSLDGSSVGELFF

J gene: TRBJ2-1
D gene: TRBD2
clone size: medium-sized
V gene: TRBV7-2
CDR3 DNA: TGTGCCAGCAGTTCCATAGCGGGGGGCGGTGAGCAGTTCTTC
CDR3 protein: CASSSIAGGGEQFF

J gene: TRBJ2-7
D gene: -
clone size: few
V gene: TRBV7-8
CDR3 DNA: TGTGCCAGCAGCTTAGCGGTGTGGCAGGGTAACAACGAGCAGTACTTC
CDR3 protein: CASSLAVWQGNNEQYF

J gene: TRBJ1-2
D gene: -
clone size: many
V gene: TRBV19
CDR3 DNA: TGTGCCAGTAGTATCAGGGCGACTTATGGCTACACCTTC
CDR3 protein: CASSIRATYGYTF

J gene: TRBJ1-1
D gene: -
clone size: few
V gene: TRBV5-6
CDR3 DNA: TGTGCCAGCAGCTTGGCGGGGATTGCTGAAGCTTTCTTT
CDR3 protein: CASSLAGIAEAFF

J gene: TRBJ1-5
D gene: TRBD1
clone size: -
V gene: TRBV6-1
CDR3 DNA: TGTGCCAGCTCTACCGGGACAGGAATCAATCAGCCCCAGCATTTT
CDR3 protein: CASSTGTGINQPQHF

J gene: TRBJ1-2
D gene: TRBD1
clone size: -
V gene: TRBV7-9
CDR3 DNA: TGTGCCAGCAGCTTAGAACAGGGGGCGTGGTATGGCTACACCTTC
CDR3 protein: CASSLEQGAWYGYTF

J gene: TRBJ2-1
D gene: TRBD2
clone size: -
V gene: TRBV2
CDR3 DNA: TGTGCCAGCAGTGGAGGGACTAGCGGGGGGGGAAACAATGAGCAGTTCTTC
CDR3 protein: CASSGGTSGGGNNEQFF

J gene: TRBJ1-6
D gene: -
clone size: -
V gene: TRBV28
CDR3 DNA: TGTGCCAGCAGTGTCGAACAATATAAAGGGGGTTCACCCCTCCACTTT
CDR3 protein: CASSVEQYKGGSPLHF

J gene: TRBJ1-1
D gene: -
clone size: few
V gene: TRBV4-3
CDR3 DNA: TGCGCCAGCAGCCAAGATATGGGACGGCCCTATGAAGCTTTCTTT
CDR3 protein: CASSQDMGRPYEAFF

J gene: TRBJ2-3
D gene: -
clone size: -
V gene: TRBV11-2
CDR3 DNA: TGTGCCAGCAGCCTGGCGGGCACAGATACGCAGTATTTT
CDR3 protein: CASSLAGTDTQYF

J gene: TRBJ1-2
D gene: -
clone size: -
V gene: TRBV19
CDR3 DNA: TGTGCCAGTAGTAGTACAGGGTTCTATGGCTACACCTTC
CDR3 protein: CASSSTGFYGYTF

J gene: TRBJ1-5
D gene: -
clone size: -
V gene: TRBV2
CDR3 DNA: TGTGCCAGCAGTACCATTACCGGGGGACACAATCAGCCCCAGCATTTT
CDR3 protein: CASSTITGGHNQPQHF

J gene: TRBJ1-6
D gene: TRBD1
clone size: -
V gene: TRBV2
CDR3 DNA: TGTGCCAGCAGTGAATATAGGACAGGCGCCTATAATTCACCCCTCCACTTT
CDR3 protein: CASSEYRTGAYNSPLHF

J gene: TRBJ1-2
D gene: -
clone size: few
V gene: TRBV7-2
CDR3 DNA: TGTGCCAGCAGCCCCATGGCAGGGAGAAGCGGTGGCTACACCTTC
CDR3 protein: CASSPMAGRSGGYTF

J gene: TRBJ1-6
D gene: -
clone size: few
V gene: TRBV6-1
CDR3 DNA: TGTGCCAGCAGGAGAGGGGAGCGAAATTCACCCCTCCACTTT
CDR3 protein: CASRRGERNSPLHF

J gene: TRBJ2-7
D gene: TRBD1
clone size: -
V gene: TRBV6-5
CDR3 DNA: TGTGCCGTTGGATCCGGGACAGAATACGAGCAGTACTTC
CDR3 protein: CAVGSGTEYEQYF

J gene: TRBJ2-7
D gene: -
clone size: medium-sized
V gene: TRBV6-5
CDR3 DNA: TGTGCCACCCGACCCGCAGCCAGCCCCTACGAGCAGTACTTC
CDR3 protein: CATRPAASPYEQYF

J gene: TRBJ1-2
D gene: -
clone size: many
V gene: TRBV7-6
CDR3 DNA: TGTGCCAGCAGCTTAGTGGGTCAGGGGAATGACTATGGCTACACCTTC
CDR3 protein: CASSLVGQGNDYGYTF

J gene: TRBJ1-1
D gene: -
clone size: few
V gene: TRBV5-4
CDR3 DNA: TGTGCCAGCAGCTTGACCCTTTTGAACACTGAAGCTTTCTTT
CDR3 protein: CASSLTLLNTEAFF

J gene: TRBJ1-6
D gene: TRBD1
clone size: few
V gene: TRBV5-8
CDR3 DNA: TGTGCCAGCAGCAAGGGACAGGGTCGGTTCATTGCTAATTCACCCCTCCACTTT
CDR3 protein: CASSKGQGRFIANSPLHF

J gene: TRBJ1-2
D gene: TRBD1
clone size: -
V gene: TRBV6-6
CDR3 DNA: TGTGCCAGCAGTTCGACAGGGTTGGTTTATGGCTACACCTTC
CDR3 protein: CASSSTGLVYGYTF

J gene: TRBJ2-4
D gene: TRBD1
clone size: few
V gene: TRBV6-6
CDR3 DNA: TGTGCCAGCAGTCCGACAGGGGGCTTGGACATTCAGTACTTC
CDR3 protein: CASSPTGGLDIQYF

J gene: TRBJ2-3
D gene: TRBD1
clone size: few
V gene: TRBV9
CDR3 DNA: TGTGCCAGCAGTCGAACAGGGGTAGGAACAGATACGCAGTATTTT
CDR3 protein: CASSRTGVGTDTQYF

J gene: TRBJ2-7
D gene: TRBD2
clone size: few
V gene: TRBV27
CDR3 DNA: TGTGCCAGCAGTAGAGGGACTAGCGGGGGGTCCTCAGGCGAGCAGTACTTC
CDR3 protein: CASSRGTSGGSSGEQYF

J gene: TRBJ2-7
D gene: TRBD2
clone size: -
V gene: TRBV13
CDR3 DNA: TGTGCCAGCAGCTTAGCGTCGGGACTAGCGCTTTCCTACGAGCAGTACTTC
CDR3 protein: CASSLASGLALSYEQYF

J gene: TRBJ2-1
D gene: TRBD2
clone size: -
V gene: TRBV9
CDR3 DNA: TGTGCCAGCAGCCCCCTCGGGCGCGGGGGATACAATGAGCAGTTCTTC
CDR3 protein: CASSPLGRGGYNEQFF